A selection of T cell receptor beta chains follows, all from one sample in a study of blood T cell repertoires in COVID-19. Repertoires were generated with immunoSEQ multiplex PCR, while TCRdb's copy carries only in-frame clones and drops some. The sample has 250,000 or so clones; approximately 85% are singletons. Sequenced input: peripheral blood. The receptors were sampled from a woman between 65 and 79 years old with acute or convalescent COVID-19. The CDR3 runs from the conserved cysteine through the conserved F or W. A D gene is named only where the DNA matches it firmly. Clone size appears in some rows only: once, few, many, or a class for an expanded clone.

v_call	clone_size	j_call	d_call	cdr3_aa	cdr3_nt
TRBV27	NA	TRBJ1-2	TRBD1	CASSGQGSYGYTF	TGTGCCAGCAGTGGACAGGGTTCATATGGCTACACCTTC
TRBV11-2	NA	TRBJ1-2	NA	CASSLLVTDYGYTF	TGTGCCAGCAGCCTCCTCGTAACAGACTATGGCTACACCTTC
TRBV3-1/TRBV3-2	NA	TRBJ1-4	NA	CASSPNVGAAGEKLFF	TGTGCCAGCAGCCCTAACGTTGGGGCCGCCGGGGAAAAACTGTTTTTT
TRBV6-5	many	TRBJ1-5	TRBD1	CASRGQGMNQPQHF	TGTGCCAGCAGAGGACAGGGGATGAATCAGCCCCAGCATTTT
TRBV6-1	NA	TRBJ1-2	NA	CASSEYPRIDLYGYTF	TGTGCCAGCAGTGAATACCCGCGGATCGACCTCTATGGCTACACCTTC
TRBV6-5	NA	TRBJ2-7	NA	CASSQYSSSEQYF	TGTGCCAGCAGTCAGTACAGTAGTAGCGAGCAGTACTTC
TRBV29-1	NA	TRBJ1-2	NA	CSVEDAGNGYTF	TGCAGCGTTGAAGATGCGGGTAACGGCTACACCTTC
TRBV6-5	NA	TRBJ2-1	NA	CASSPEGDSYNEQFF	TGTGCCAGCAGCCCCGAGGGGGACTCCTACAATGAGCAGTTCTTC
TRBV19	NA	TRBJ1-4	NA	CASSMGLANEKLFF	TGTGCCAGTAGTATGGGGCTTGCTAATGAAAAACTGTTTTTT
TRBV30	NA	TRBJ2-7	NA	CAWSVRQLAEQYF	TGTGCCTGGAGTGTAAGACAGTTAGCCGAGCAGTACTTC
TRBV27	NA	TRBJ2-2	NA	CASSFISFFSTGELFF	TGTGCCAGCAGTTTTATTTCCTTTTTTAGCACCGGGGAGCTGTTTTTT
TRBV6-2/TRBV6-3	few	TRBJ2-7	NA	CASSYSMGLSYEQYF	TGTGCCAGCAGTTACTCGATGGGGCTCTCCTACGAGCAGTACTTC
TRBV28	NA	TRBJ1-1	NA	CASSSTVNTEAFF	TGTGCCAGCAGTTCTACAGTGAACACTGAAGCTTTCTTT
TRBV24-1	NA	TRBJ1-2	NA	CATSGRGHYGYTF	TGTGCCACCAGTGGCAGGGGCCACTATGGCTACACCTTC
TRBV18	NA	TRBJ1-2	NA	CASSPLLERVSYGYTF	TGTGCCAGCTCACCACTGCTCGAGAGGGTGAGCTATGGCTACACCTTC
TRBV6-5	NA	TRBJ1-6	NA	CASSFAGVLHF	TGTGCCAGCAGTTTCGCCGGGGTTCTCCACTTT
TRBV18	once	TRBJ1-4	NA	CASSPRQYNEKLFF	TGTGCCAGCTCACCACGACAGTATAATGAAAAACTGTTTTTT
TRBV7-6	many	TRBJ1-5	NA	CASSLEPGNNQPQHF	TGTGCCAGCAGCTTAGAACCAGGGAACAATCAGCCCCAGCATTTT
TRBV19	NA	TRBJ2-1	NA	CASRTMGLSGNEQFF	TGTGCCAGTAGAACGATGGGACTCTCAGGCAATGAGCAGTTCTTC
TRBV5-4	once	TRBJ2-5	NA	CASSEDRDQETQYF	TGTGCCAGCAGCGAGGACAGAGACCAAGAGACCCAGTACTTC
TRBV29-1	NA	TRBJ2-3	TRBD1	CSVVGTGGTDTQYF	TGCAGCGTTGTCGGGACAGGAGGGACAGATACGCAGTATTTT
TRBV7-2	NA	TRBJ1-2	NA	CASSLSTGGRRDGYTF	TGTGCCAGCAGCCTCTCCACCGGGGGGCGAAGAGATGGCTACACCTTC
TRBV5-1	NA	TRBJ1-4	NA	CASSLTGLGNEKLFF	TGCGCCAGCAGCTTGACAGGGTTGGGTAATGAAAAACTGTTTTTT
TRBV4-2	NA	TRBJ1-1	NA	CASSQGDRSNTEAFF	TGTGCCAGCAGCCAGGGAGACCGGAGCAACACTGAAGCTTTCTTT
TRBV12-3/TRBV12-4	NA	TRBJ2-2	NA	CASSLSVGELFF	TGTGCCAGCAGTTTAAGCGTCGGGGAGCTGTTTTTT
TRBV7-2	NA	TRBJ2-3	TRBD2	CASSLVSGVTDTQYF	TGTGCCAGCAGCTTAGTTAGCGGGGTCACAGATACGCAGTATTTT
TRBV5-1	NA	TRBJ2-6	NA	CASRREASSGANVLTF	TGCGCCAGCCGCAGGGAGGCAAGCTCTGGGGCCAACGTCCTGACTTTC
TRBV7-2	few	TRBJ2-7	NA	CASSLVGQFNEQYF	TGTGCCAGCAGCTTAGTAGGACAGTTCAACGAGCAGTACTTC
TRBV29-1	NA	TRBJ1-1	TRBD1	CSVVRTGRTEAFF	TGCAGCGTAGTCCGGACAGGGAGGACTGAAGCTTTCTTT
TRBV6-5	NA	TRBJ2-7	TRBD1	CASTPGQGAYEQYF	TGTGCCAGCACCCCGGGACAGGGGGCCTACGAGCAGTACTTC
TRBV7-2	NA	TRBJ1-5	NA	CASSFVGGSNQPQHF	TGTGCCAGCAGCTTTGTGGGGGGAAGCAATCAGCCCCAGCATTTT
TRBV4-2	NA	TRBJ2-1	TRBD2	CASSQDERGGLDNEQFF	TGTGCCAGCAGCCAAGATGAGCGGGGGGGCCTGGATAATGAGCAGTTCTTC
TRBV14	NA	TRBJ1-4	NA	CASSPSRTDEKLFF	TGTGCCAGCAGCCCCTCACGGACAGACGAAAAACTGTTTTTT
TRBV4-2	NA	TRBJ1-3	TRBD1	CASSQDFGQGRNTIYF	TGTGCCAGCAGCCAAGATTTCGGACAGGGGCGAAACACCATATATTTT
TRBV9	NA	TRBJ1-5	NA	CASSVAGNQPQHF	TGTGCCAGCAGCGTAGCGGGGAATCAGCCCCAGCATTTT
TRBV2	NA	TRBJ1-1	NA	CASSVGGGTEAFF	TGTGCCAGCAGTGTTGGGGGGGGAACTGAAGCTTTCTTT
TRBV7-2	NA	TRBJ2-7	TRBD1	CASSLVYRTGAYEQYF	TGTGCCAGCAGCTTAGTGTACAGGACAGGGGCCTACGAGCAGTACTTC
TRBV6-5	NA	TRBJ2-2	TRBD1	CASSSWDRGTGELFF	TGTGCCAGCTCCTCTTGGGACAGAGGGACCGGGGAGCTGTTTTTT
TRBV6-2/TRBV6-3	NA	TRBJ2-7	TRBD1	CASSKLRDRAAEQYF	TGTGCCAGCAGTAAACTACGGGACAGGGCGGCCGAGCAGTACTTC
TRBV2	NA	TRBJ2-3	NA	CASSEWGYTDTQYF	TGTGCCAGCAGTGAATGGGGCTACACAGATACGCAGTATTTT
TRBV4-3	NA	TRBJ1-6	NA	CASSPQSRSSYNSPLHF	TGCGCCAGCAGCCCTCAAAGCCGGAGCTCCTATAATTCACCCCTCCACTTT
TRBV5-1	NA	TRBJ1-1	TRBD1	CASSSGQSQETAFF	TGCGCCAGCAGCTCGGGACAGTCTCAAGAGACGGCTTTCTTT
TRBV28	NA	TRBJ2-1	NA	CASSSTRDRGGIGQFF	TGTGCCAGCAGTTCCACTCGGGACAGAGGGGGGATCGGGCAGTTCTTC
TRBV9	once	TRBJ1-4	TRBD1	CASSVGTGGNEKLFF	TGTGCCAGCAGCGTTGGGACAGGCGGGAATGAAAAACTGTTTTTT
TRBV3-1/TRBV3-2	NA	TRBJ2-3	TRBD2	CASSQDSRGGAGDTQYF	TGTGCCAGCAGCCAAGATTCTCGCGGGGGGGCTGGAGATACGCAGTATTTT
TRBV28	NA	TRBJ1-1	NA	CASSFRGQSTEAFF	TGTGCCAGCAGTTTTAGGGGTCAGAGCACTGAAGCTTTCTTT
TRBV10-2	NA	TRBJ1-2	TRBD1	CASQAMEGQGATGYTF	TGCGCCAGCCAAGCCATGGAGGGACAGGGGGCGACTGGCTACACCTTC
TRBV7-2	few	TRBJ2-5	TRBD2	CASSFVGGASETQYF	TGTGCCAGCAGCTTCGTCGGGGGGGCGTCAGAGACCCAGTACTTC
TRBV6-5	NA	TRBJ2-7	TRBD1	CASRSTGQGIYEQYF	TGTGCCAGCAGATCAACGGGACAGGGTATTTACGAGCAGTACTTC
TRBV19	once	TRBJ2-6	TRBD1	CARGGLISGANVLTF	TGTGCCAGAGGGGGCTTGATCTCTGGGGCCAACGTCCTGACTTTC
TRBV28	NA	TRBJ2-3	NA	CASSLPELGHTQYF	TGTGCCAGCAGCCTCCCGGAGCTCGGTCATACGCAGTATTTT
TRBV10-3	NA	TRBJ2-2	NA	CAITDHTGELFF	TGTGCCATTACAGATCACACCGGGGAGCTGTTTTTT
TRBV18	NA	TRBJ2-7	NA	CASSPNRDREQYF	TGTGCCAGCTCACCGAACAGGGATCGCGAGCAGTACTTC
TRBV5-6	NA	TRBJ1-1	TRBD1	CASSLDYRGSEAFF	TGTGCCAGCAGCTTGGATTACAGGGGGTCTGAAGCTTTCTTT
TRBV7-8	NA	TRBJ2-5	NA	CASSLSGETQYF	TGTGCCAGCAGCTTATCGGGAGAGACCCAGTACTTC